This is a list of T cell receptor beta chains from one sample in a study of graft-versus-host responses after intestinal transplantation. TCRdb's copy holds only in-frame clones and misses some; the assay was immunoSEQ multiplex PCR. The sample yields roughly 120,000 clones, 90% to 95% seen once. Antigen specificity for these receptors is unknown. Source: unstimulated CD8+ T cells sorted from spleen or lymph node cells, taken before intestinal transplant. These receptors all stem from a human donor who received an intestinal transplant. Both conserved end residues are part of each CDR3. A D gene is named only where the DNA matches it firmly. Rows may omit the clone size; those that give it use once, few, many or a size class.

d_call | j_call | clone_size | v_call | cdr3_aa | cdr3_nt
TRBD1 | TRBJ2-7 | - | TRBV14 | CASSHGSGGYEQYF | TGTGCCAGCAGCCACGGATCAGGGGGATACGAGCAGTACTTC
TRBD2 | TRBJ2-1 | - | TRBV5-1 | CASSFTKREVSYNEQFF | TGCGCCAGCAGCTTTACGAAGCGGGAGGTGTCATACAATGAGCAGTTCTTC
TRBD2 | TRBJ2-7 | - | TRBV29-1 | CSVSSGRHEQYF | TGCAGCGTTTCAAGCGGGAGGCACGAGCAGTACTTC
- | TRBJ1-2 | - | TRBV19 | CASSPWGGDGYTF | TGTGCCAGCTCCCCCTGGGGAGGGGATGGCTACACCTTC
TRBD2 | TRBJ2-1 | - | TRBV19 | CASSHSGDNEQFF | TGTGCCAGTAGCCATAGCGGGGACAATGAGCAGTTCTTC
- | TRBJ2-1 | - | TRBV6-1 | CASSEVGPGQFF | TGTGCCAGCAGTGAAGTGGGCCCAGGGCAGTTCTTC
- | TRBJ1-4 | - | TRBV5-4 | CASSLGVYEKLFF | TGTGCCAGCAGCCTCGGGGTATACGAAAAACTGTTTTTT
- | TRBJ2-1 | - | TRBV15 | CATSRARRGPQLWNEQFF | TGTGCCACCAGCAGAGCCCGGAGAGGGCCCCAACTTTGGAATGAGCAGTTCTTC
TRBD1 | TRBJ1-2 | - | TRBV6-1 | CAGLTGGRDYTF | TGTGCCGGTCTAACAGGGGGCCGTGACTACACCTTC
- | TRBJ1-4 | - | TRBV21-1 | CASRPRDINEKLFF | TGTGCCAGCAGACCTAGGGACATTAATGAAAAACTGTTTTTT
- | TRBJ2-1 | once | TRBV2 | CAGSYNEQFF | TGTGCCGGCTCCTACAATGAGCAGTTCTTC
- | TRBJ2-2 | - | TRBV5-1 | CASSLAGRANTGELFF | TGCGCCAGCAGCTTGGCGGGCAGGGCGAACACCGGGGAGCTGTTTTTT
- | TRBJ2-1 | - | TRBV9 | CASSPLRDNEQFF | TGTGCCAGCAGCCCCTTACGCGACAATGAGCAGTTCTTC
TRBD1 | TRBJ2-7 | - | TRBV19 | CASSSGTGGTEQYF | TGTGCCAGTAGTTCCGGGACAGGTGGGACCGAGCAGTACTTC
- | TRBJ1-5 | - | TRBV28 | CASSLAVDLVMSNQPQHF | TGTGCCAGCAGTTTGGCCGTGGATCTCGTTATGAGCAATCAGCCCCAGCATTTT
- | TRBJ2-1 | - | TRBV4-1 | CASSQEPSLGGGHNEQFF | TGCGCCAGCAGCCAAGAACCCTCGCTGGGGGGGGGCCACAATGAGCAGTTCTTC
TRBD2 | TRBJ2-7 | - | TRBV4-1 | CASSQSTGTKEQYF | TGCGCCAGCAGCCAAAGTACCGGGACTAAGGAGCAGTACTTC